The source of this T cell receptor (beta chain) is a study of early T cells in non-severe SARS-CoV-2 infection. TCRdb called the 5' RACE reads again in MiXCR, with one record for every CDR3 protein. The data contain more than 60,000 distinct CDR3 sequences, less than 5% of them singletons. This clonotype came up many times. The TCR sequence derives from an adult who was a healthcare worker with PCR-confirmed SARS-CoV-2 infection or an uninfected control (not recorded which). Material for sequencing was whole blood.

In DNA, the CDR3 is TGCAGTGCAGGAGACAGGGTTCGGACTGAAGCTTTCTTT. Translation: CSAGDRVRTEAFF. This chain uses TRBV20-1 with TRBJ1-1, with 7 bases aligning to TRBD1. The germline CDR1 and CDR2 sequences are DFQATT and SNEGSKA (reference sequence). The CDR3 loop spans 13 amino acids. Trimming took 6 bases from V and 5 from J; bases not matched to a gene: 9.